This T cell receptor beta chain emerged from a study of blood T cell repertoires in COVID-19. Turning to the study itself: Samples of COVID-19 (acute and convalescent) were obtained from the United States, Italy and Spain. T cells, B-cell-depleted T cells, or PBMCs provided the cDNA or gDNA that served as material.

In the study's own analysis: Amplification of reference gene primers was used by the study to estimate nucleated cell counts. The table came from immunoSEQ multiplex PCR; TCRdb's copy has only in-frame clones and leaves some out. V and J calls and clone size are copied from that table; D and trimming were computed from the DNA. This table has about 190,000 clones, 84% appearing once. Germline V lookup: CDR1 SGHNT, CDR2 YYREEE (reference sequence). V was clipped by 2 bases and J by 4 bases; unmatched bases: 4. This CDR3 contains 14 residues. The chain recombines TRBV5-4 with TRBJ1-1, with 8 nucleotides matching TRBD1. Sequenced: peripheral blood. This clonotype was obtained from a man aged 25 to 40 with active or convalescent COVID-19. Here the CDR3 DNA reads TGTGCCAGCAGCTTAGTTACAGGGGGCACTGAAGCTTTCTTT. Protein sequence: CASSLVTGGTEAFF.